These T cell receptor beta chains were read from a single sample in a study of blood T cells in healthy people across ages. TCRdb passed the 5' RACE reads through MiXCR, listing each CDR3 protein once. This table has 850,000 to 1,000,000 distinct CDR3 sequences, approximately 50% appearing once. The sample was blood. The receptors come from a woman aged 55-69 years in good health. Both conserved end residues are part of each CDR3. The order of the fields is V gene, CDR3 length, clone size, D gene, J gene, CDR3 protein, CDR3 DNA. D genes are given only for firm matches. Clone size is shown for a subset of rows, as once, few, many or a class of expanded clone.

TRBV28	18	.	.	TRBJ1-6	CASSPPRGRTTYNSPLHF	TGTGCCAGCAGCCCTCCCCGGGGCCGCACCACCTATAATTCACCCCTCCACTTT
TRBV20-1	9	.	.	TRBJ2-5	CTLRETQYF	TGCACCTTGCGGGAGACCCAGTACTTC
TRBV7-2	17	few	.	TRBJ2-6	CASSSPGISGGANVLTF	TGTGCCAGCAGCTCCCCTGGAATAAGCGGTGGGGCCAACGTCCTGACTTTC
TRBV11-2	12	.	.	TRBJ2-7	CVSSFGTHEQYF	TGTGTCAGCAGCTTTGGCACGCACGAGCAGTACTTC
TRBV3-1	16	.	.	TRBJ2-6	CASTQPDRSGANVLTF	TGTGCCAGCACCCAGCCCGATAGGTCAGGGGCCAACGTCCTGACTTTC
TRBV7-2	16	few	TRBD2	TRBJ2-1	CASSAPGLAGGREQFF	TGTGCCAGCAGCGCCCCGGGACTAGCGGGAGGGCGCGAGCAGTTCTTC
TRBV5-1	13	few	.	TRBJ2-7	CASSKSIGYEQYF	TGCGCCAGCAGTAAAAGTATCGGCTACGAGCAGTACTTC
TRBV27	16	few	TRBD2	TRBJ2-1	CASSPSAGEDYNEQFF	TGTGCCAGCAGTCCATCGGCGGGAGAAGACTACAATGAGCAGTTCTTC
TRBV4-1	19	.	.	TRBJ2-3	CASSHRLIRGMEGTDTQYF	TGCGCCAGCAGCCACCGACTAATCCGGGGGATGGAGGGCACAGATACGCAGTATTTT
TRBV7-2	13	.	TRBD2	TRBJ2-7	CASSPGTSGEQYF	TGTGCCAGCAGTCCCGGGACTAGCGGCGAGCAGTACTTC
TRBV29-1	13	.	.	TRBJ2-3	CSADTGSTDTQYF	TGCAGCGCCGACACAGGGAGCACAGATACGCAGTATTTT
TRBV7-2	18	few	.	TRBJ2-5	CASSLGRIRVRAGETQYF	TGTGCCAGCAGCTTAGGTCGCATCCGGGTCCGGGCCGGGGAGACCCAGTACTTC
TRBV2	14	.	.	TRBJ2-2	CASSEDGAPGELFF	TGTGCCAGCAGTGAAGATGGAGCCCCCGGGGAGCTGTTTTTT